Listed below are T cell receptor beta chains from one sample, sequenced in a study of control samples from healthy donors and cancer patients. The assay was immunoSEQ multiplex PCR, and TCRdb's table has in-frame clones only and misses some. This sample yields tens of thousands of clones, of which 90% to 95% are seen a single time; about 1.3% belongs to the top ten. The sample consisted of PBMCs. All receptors come from a woman aged 40 to 49 with lung cancer. Both conserved end residues are part of each CDR3. D genes are given only for firm matches. Size is stated for part of the rows, as once, few or many counts, or as a class when the clone is expanded.

size: NA
V: TRBV3-1/TRBV3-2
D: NA
J: TRBJ1-1
CDR3: CASSQSYTGRAFF
DNA: TGTGCCAGCAGCCAATCGTATACGGGCCGGGCTTTCTTT

size: NA
V: TRBV4-1
D: NA
J: TRBJ2-3
CDR3: CASSHDPTDTQYF
DNA: TGCGCCAGCAGCCATGACCCGACAGATACGCAGTATTTT

size: NA
V: TRBV5-1
D: NA
J: TRBJ2-1
CDR3: CASSLRPPSYNEQFF
DNA: TGCGCCAGCAGCTTAAGACCCCCCTCCTACAATGAGCAGTTCTTC

size: NA
V: TRBV6-6
D: NA
J: TRBJ1-5
CDR3: CASKRMGGAQPQHF
DNA: TGTGCCAGCAAGCGGATGGGAGGAGCTCAGCCCCAGCATTTT

size: NA
V: TRBV5-1
D: TRBD1
J: TRBJ1-2
CDR3: CASSLLPGGRPDGYTF
DNA: TGCGCCAGCAGCTTACTTCCAGGGGGACGGCCTGATGGCTACACCTTC

size: NA
V: TRBV5-4
D: NA
J: TRBJ1-2
CDR3: CASSSDSNYGYTF
DNA: TGTGCCAGCAGCTCTGATTCAAACTATGGCTACACCTTC

size: NA
V: TRBV19
D: NA
J: TRBJ2-3
CDR3: CASSITAGASTDTQYF
DNA: TGTGCCAGTAGTATTACTGCGGGGGCTAGCACAGATACGCAGTATTTT

size: NA
V: TRBV3-1/TRBV3-2
D: NA
J: TRBJ1-5
CDR3: CASSQDLSPTPQPQHF
DNA: TGTGCCAGCAGCCAAGATCTTTCCCCGACCCCTCAGCCCCAGCATTTT

size: NA
V: TRBV9
D: TRBD2
J: TRBJ2-1
CDR3: CASSVATSGGSLTYNEQFF
DNA: TGTGCCAGCAGCGTAGCGACTAGCGGGGGGTCACTAACCTACAATGAGCAGTTCTTC

size: NA
V: TRBV15
D: NA
J: TRBJ1-6
CDR3: CATSRDEGYSPLHF
DNA: TGTGCCACCAGCAGAGATGAGGGGTATTCACCCCTCCACTTT

size: NA
V: TRBV9
D: NA
J: TRBJ1-1
CDR3: CASTPGGFGTEAFF
DNA: TGTGCCAGCACCCCTGGGGGTTTTGGCACTGAAGCTTTCTTT

size: NA
V: TRBV10-3
D: NA
J: TRBJ1-1
CDR3: CAISENQGNTEAFF
DNA: TGTGCCATCAGCGAAAACCAGGGGAACACTGAAGCTTTCTTT

size: few
V: TRBV3-1/TRBV3-2
D: NA
J: TRBJ1-6
CDR3: CASSQEYRASSYNSPLHF
DNA: TGTGCCAGCAGCCAAGAGTATCGGGCGAGCTCCTATAATTCACCCCTCCACTTT

size: once
V: TRBV5-4
D: NA
J: TRBJ1-1
CDR3: CASSLARGTVNTEAFF
DNA: TGTGCCAGCAGCTTGGCCCGGGGGACGGTGAACACTGAAGCTTTCTTT

size: NA
V: TRBV19
D: TRBD1
J: TRBJ1-2
CDR3: CASSQLGTGGYHGYTF
DNA: TGTGCCAGTAGTCAGCTCGGGACAGGGGGATATCATGGCTACACCTTC

size: NA
V: TRBV15
D: NA
J: TRBJ1-1
CDR3: CATSRDPGVPTEAFF
DNA: TGTGCCACCAGCAGAGACCCCGGGGTACCCACTGAAGCTTTCTTT

size: NA
V: TRBV24-1
D: NA
J: TRBJ2-1
CDR3: CATSDPGKGSNEQFF
DNA: TGTGCCACCAGTGATCCCGGAAAAGGGTCCAATGAGCAGTTCTTC

size: NA
V: TRBV5-1
D: TRBD1
J: TRBJ2-7
CDR3: CASSLGQGPSYEQYF
DNA: TGCGCCAGCAGCTTGGGACAGGGACCCTCCTACGAGCAGTACTTC

size: NA
V: TRBV11-2
D: NA
J: TRBJ2-3
CDR3: CASSYGATEGTDTQYF
DNA: TGTGCCAGCAGCTACGGAGCTACTGAGGGCACAGATACGCAGTATTTT

size: NA
V: TRBV4-1
D: NA
J: TRBJ2-2
CDR3: CASSPQGSLTGELFF
DNA: TGCGCCAGCAGCCCCCAGGGGAGTTTAACCGGGGAGCTGTTTTTT

size: NA
V: TRBV27
D: TRBD1
J: TRBJ1-5
CDR3: CASSSLQGISNQPQHF
DNA: TGTGCCAGCAGTTCATTACAGGGGATTAGCAATCAGCCCCAGCATTTT

size: NA
V: TRBV5-1
D: NA
J: TRBJ2-7
CDR3: CASSTRVRAGQEQYF
DNA: TGCGCCAGCAGCACCAGGGTCAGGGCGGGTCAAGAGCAGTACTTC

size: NA
V: TRBV5-4
D: NA
J: TRBJ1-1
CDR3: CASSYRKMADTEAFF
DNA: TGTGCCAGCAGCTATCGAAAAATGGCGGACACTGAAGCTTTCTTT

size: NA
V: TRBV3-1/TRBV3-2
D: NA
J: TRBJ2-5
CDR3: CASSQSLQETQYF
DNA: TGTGCCAGCAGCCAGTCACTACAAGAGACCCAGTACTTC

size: NA
V: TRBV28
D: NA
J: TRBJ1-5
CDR3: CASSLYRNQPQHF
DNA: TGTGCCAGCAGTTTATACAGGAATCAGCCCCAGCATTTT

size: NA
V: TRBV12-3/TRBV12-4
D: TRBD1
J: TRBJ2-5
CDR3: CASSFSGQGDQYF
DNA: TGTGCCAGCAGTTTCTCCGGACAGGGGGACCAGTACTTC

size: NA
V: TRBV19
D: TRBD2
J: TRBJ2-3
CDR3: CASSLGTSVFGDTQYF
DNA: TGTGCCAGTAGTCTGGGGACTAGCGTTTTTGGGGATACGCAGTATTTT

size: NA
V: TRBV6-1
D: NA
J: TRBJ2-3
CDR3: CASSERRGALITDTQYF
DNA: TGTGCCAGCAGTGAAAGGAGGGGGGCCTTAATCACAGATACGCAGTATTTT

size: NA
V: TRBV5-4
D: TRBD1
J: TRBJ2-1
CDR3: CASSNRDRVYNEQFF
DNA: TGTGCCAGCAGCAACCGGGACAGGGTTTACAATGAGCAGTTCTTC

size: NA
V: TRBV7-9
D: TRBD1
J: TRBJ1-2
CDR3: CASSLVDREVGYTF
DNA: TGTGCCAGCAGCTTAGTAGACAGGGAAGTGGGCTACACCTTC